This passage covers 24 T cell receptor beta chains from one sample sequenced in a study of blood T cell repertoires in COVID-19. Libraries were prepared by immunoSEQ multiplex PCR; TCRdb keeps only in-frame clonotypes and omits some of them. Of some 350,000 clones in the sample, around four fifths were seen once. Source material: peripheral blood. The receptors come from a man younger than 45 with active or convalescent COVID-19.

This clone was counted a single time. The rearrangement links TRBV12-3 or TRBV12-4 to TRBJ1-1; possibly TRBD1 for D (5 bases). The CDR3 contains 12 residues. V lost 7 bases and J lost 9, with 15 bases in between. The CDR3 coding sequence is TGTGCCAGCACCATAGACAGTTATCAAGCTTTCTTT. Its translation: CASTIDSYQAFF.

The chain combines TRBV2 with TRBJ2-1, with TRBD2 identical over 12 bases. J was trimmed by 9 bases and V by 0 bases; bases with no gene match: 3. Germline V gene lookup returns CDR1 SNHLY and CDR2 FYNNEI. The CDR3 sequence is 15 residues long. The CDR3 spells CASSEALAGGLEQFF. The DNA for the CDR3 is TGTGCCAGCAGTGAAGCGCTAGCGGGAGGGCTTGAGCAGTTCTTC.

A single count supports this clone. V and J are TRBV5-4 and TRBJ1-2; D might be TRBD1 (6 bases). Trimming shortened V by 0 bases and J by 2 bases, and 11 bases separated the two germline ends. This CDR3 is built from 15 residues. Germline CDR1 is SGHNT and CDR2 is YYREEE (reference sequence). DNA of the CDR3: TGTGCCAGCAGCTTGGGAGCAGGGGCGAACTATGGCTACACCTTC. It is translated as CASSLGAGANYGYTF. Variable domain in full (rest from reference TRBV5-4 and TRBJ1-2): ETGVTQSPTHLIKTRGQQVTLRCSSQSGHNTVSWYQQALGQGPQFIFQYYREEENGRGNFPPRFSGLQFPNYSSELNVNALELDDSALYLCASSLGAGANYGYTFGSGTRLTVV.

The V gene is TRBV18, the J gene TRBJ1-2, with D perhaps matching TRBD1 (5 bases). V was clipped by 8 bases and J by 8 bases, with 18 bases between them. This CDR3 has 13 amino acids. Germline CDR1 KGHSH, CDR2 LQKENI. CDR3 nucleotides: TGTGCCAGCGACCGGGGGGTTCGAAAGGGCTACACCTTC. It translates to CASDRGVRKGYTF.

The chain uses TRBV5-1 and TRBJ2-7, with TRBD1 as a possible D gene (6 bases). V was shortened by 9 bases and J by 2 bases, with 12 bases between the two germline ends. Germline CDR1 and CDR2: SGHRS and YFSETQ. This CDR3 has 12 residues. The CDR3 is CATRDKAYEQYF. Here the CDR3 DNA reads TGCGCCACTAGGGACAAAGCCTACGAGCAGTACTTC.

This rearrangement joins TRBV11-2 to TRBJ2-7, with D tentatively TRBD1 (5 bases). V was pared by 4 bases and J by 3 bases, with 10 bases between. The CDR3 covers 13 residues. CDR1 SGHAT and CDR2 FQNNGV come from the germline V gene. The DNA for the CDR3 is TGTGCCAGCAGCTGGGGCACCATCTACGAGCAGTACTTC. It codes for CASSWGTIYEQYF.

The J gene is TRBJ2-7, the V gene TRBV19; 9 bases agree with TRBD1. This CDR3 has 14 residues. Germline-derived CDR1 and CDR2 are LNHDA and SQIVND (reference sequence). With 7 bases clipped from V and 5 bases from J, the junction kept 9 bases outside the gene matches. CDR3 DNA: TGTGCCAGTAAACCGGGACAGGGCAACGACGAGCAGTACTTC. Amino acid sequence: CASKPGQGNDEQYF.

V usage is TRBV7-9 and J usage is TRBJ1-2; weak D call: TRBD1 (6 bases). The CDR3 is made up of 13 amino acids. Deletions cut 4 bases from V and 7 bases from J, with 13 bases between. Germline-derived CDR1 and CDR2 are SEHNR and FQNEAQ (reference sequence). CDR3 amino acids: CASSSGVDGGYTF. The CDR3 nucleotides are TGTGCCAGCAGCTCAGGGGTAGACGGTGGCTACACCTTC.

This clone was seen a single time. The rearrangement joins TRBV28 to TRBJ2-1; tentatively, D is TRBD1 (5 bases). The CDR3 spans 15 residues. CDR1 and CDR2 from the germline V gene are MDHEN and SYDVKM. The V end was cut by 6 bases, the J end by 0 bases, with 12 bases between. The DNA of the CDR3 is TGTGCCAGCAGGCAGCAGGGAAGCTCCTACAATGAGCAGTTCTTC. It encodes CASRQQGSSYNEQFF.

The chain combines TRBV6-5 with TRBJ2-1, with 10 bases that match TRBD2. The germline V gene has CDR1 MNHEY and CDR2 SVGAGI. With V trimmed by 7 bases and J by 8 bases, 8 bases remained unmatched. The CDR3 length is 14 residues. The CDR3 DNA sequence: TGTGCCAGCAAGGAGCGGGGGGGCCTAGATGAGCAGTTCTTC. This translates into CASKERGGLDEQFF.

This clone was recorded only once. In DNA, the CDR3 is TGTGCCAGCAGCTTCCTCTCCCCGGGCTATGGCTACACCTTC. This sequence encodes CASSFLSPGYGYTF. This rearrangement joins TRBV11-2 to TRBJ1-2; no firm D call. From germline, CDR1 is SGHAT and CDR2 FQNNGV. V shed 3 bases and J shed 4 bases, with 12 bases lying between them. The CDR3 has 14 residues. Based on the CDR3 plus reference TRBV11-2 and TRBJ1-2, the full variable domain is EAGVAQSPRYKIIEKRQSVAFWCNPISGHATLYWYQQILGQGPKLLIQFQNNGVVDDSQLPKDRFSAERLKGVDSTLKIQPAKLEDSAVYLCASSFLSPGYGYTFGSGTRLTVV.

The chain combines TRBV30 with TRBJ2-5, with a tentative D call TRBD2 (6 bases). The CDR3 contains 14 residues. The V end lost 0 bases, the J end lost 4 bases, and 12 bases lay between the germline ends. The germline gives CDR1 GTSNPN, CDR2 SVGIG (reference sequence). CDR3 in amino acids: CAWSVPGAGETQYF. DNA of the CDR3: TGTGCCTGGAGTGTACCGGGAGCGGGAGAGACCCAGTACTTC.

This chain links TRBV25-1 with TRBJ1-6; the D gene is possibly TRBD1 (6 bases). Per the germline V gene, CDR1 is MGHDK and CDR2 is SYGVNS. There are 17 residues in the CDR3. V was shortened by 1 base and J by 5 bases, with 15 bases between the two germline ends. This chain's CDR3 is CASSEFRGIGDNSPLHF. The CDR3 DNA follows: TGTGCCAGCAGTGAATTCAGGGGAATTGGGGATAATTCACCCCTCCACTTT.

The gene calls are TRBV5-1 and TRBJ1-1; a possible D gene is TRBD1 (6 bases). Deletions cut 4 bases from V and 2 bases from J, with 15 bases between. Germline V gene sequence: CDR1 SGHRS, CDR2 YFSETQ. This CDR3 contains 15 residues. In nucleotides, the CDR3 is TGCGCCAGCAGCGCACTACAGGGTGGAAACACTGAAGCTTTCTTT. Amino acid sequence: CASSALQGGNTEAFF. The full variable domain, rest sourced from reference TRBV5-1 and TRBJ1-1, is KAGVTQTPRYLIKTRGQQVTLSCSPISGHRSVSWYQQTPGQGLQFLFEYFSETQRNKGNFPGRFSGRQFSNSRSEMNVSTLELGDSALYLCASSALQGGNTEAFFGQGTRLTVV.

The CDR3 nucleotides are TGCGCCAGCAGCTCACCCAATAGCGGGAAAGGAACCTACGAGCAGTACTTC. Translation gives CASSSPNSGKGTYEQYF. The chain combines TRBV5-1 with TRBJ2-7; 8 bases match TRBD2. The CDR3 loop spans 17 amino acids. V gave up 3 bases and J gave up 2 bases; unmatched junction bases: 13. CDR1 SGHRS and CDR2 YFSETQ come from the germline V gene.

The rearrangement links TRBV19 to TRBJ2-2; no definite D call. The V gene lost 0 bases and the J gene lost 5 bases, with 7 bases spanning the gap. Germline values: CDR1 LNHDA, CDR2 SQIVND (reference sequence). The CDR3 has 14 amino acids. The CDR3 loop is CASSIERHTGELFF. CDR3 nucleotide sequence: TGTGCCAGTAGTATAGAGAGGCATACCGGGGAGCTGTTTTTT.

This chain uses TRBV7-3 with TRBJ2-5, with a weak D call TRBD2 (5 bases). CDR3 length: 13 residues. The V end lost 1 base, the J end lost 5 bases, and 8 bases lay between the germline ends. Germline CDR1 SGHTA, CDR2 FQGTGA. Here the CDR3 DNA reads TGTGCCAGCAGCTTAAAGGCGGGCGAGACCCAGTACTTC. It specifies CASSLKAGETQYF. Filled out from reference TRBV7-3 and TRBJ2-5, the complete variable domain reads GAGVSQTPSNKVTEKGKYVELRCDPISGHTALYWYRQSLGQGPEFLIYFQGTGAADDSGLPNDRFFAVRPEGSVSTLKIQRTERGDSAVYLCASSLKAGETQYFGPGTRLLVL.

The chain uses TRBV19 and TRBJ2-7, with TRBD1 matching over 10 bases. The V gene's germline CDR1 is LNHDA and CDR2 SQIVND (reference sequence). The CDR3 contains 13 residues. V was pared by 3 bases and J by 5 bases, with 1 base of the junction left unmatched. CDR3 region: CASSMGTGDEQYF. The CDR3 region has the DNA TGTGCCAGTAGTATGGGGACAGGGGACGAGCAGTACTTC. The variable domain in full, completed from reference TRBV19 and TRBJ2-7, reads DGGITQSPKYLFRKEGQNVTLSCEQNLNHDAMYWYRQDPGQGLRLIYYSQIVNDFQKGDIAEGYSVSREKKESFPLTVTSAQKNPTAFYLCASSMGTGDEQYFGPGTRLTVT.

The rearrangement joins TRBV7-8 to TRBJ1-1; 10 bases match TRBD1. CDR1 SGHVS and CDR2 FQNEAQ come from the germline V gene. This CDR3 contains 15 residues. Trimming removed 4 bases from V and 3 bases from J; junction bases left unmatched: 5. The CDR3 region has the DNA TGTGCCAGCAGCTCAAGACAGGGGGCTGACACTGAAGCTTTCTTT. Translating gives CASSSRQGADTEAFF. The full variable domain, rest sourced from reference TRBV7-8 and TRBJ1-1, is GAGVSQSPRYKVAKRGQDVALRCDPISGHVSLFWYQQALGQGPEFLTYFQNEAQLDKSGLPSDRFFAERPEGSVSTLKIQRTQQEDSAVYLCASSSRQGADTEAFFGQGTRLTVV.

V and J are TRBV6-2 or TRBV6-3 and TRBJ2-7, with TRBD2 matching 12 bases. From germline, CDR1 is MNHEY and CDR2 SVGEGT. This CDR3 comprises 18 residues. Trimming removed 2 bases from V and 6 bases from J; junction bases left unmatched: 14. CDR3 sequence reads: CASSYAPSLAGGVSEQYF. DNA of the CDR3: TGTGCCAGCAGTTACGCACCCTCGCTAGCGGGGGGGGTCTCCGAGCAGTACTTC.

The chain employs TRBV4-1 and TRBJ2-7; 10 bases line up with TRBD1. The CDR3 covers 15 residues. V gave up 3 bases and J gave up 9 bases; unmatched junction bases: 11. From germline, CDR1 is MGHRA and CDR2 YSYEKL. The CDR3 sequence: CASSQPGQGTLGQYF. DNA of the CDR3: TGCGCCAGCAGCCAGCCGGGACAGGGGACATTGGGGCAGTACTTC.

This clone was seen a handful of times. Other DNA sequences in this specimen translate into the identical CDR3. V is TRBV9 and J is TRBJ2-3; tentative D call: TRBD2 (6 bases). The CDR3 is made up of 15 amino acids. CDR1 SGDLS and CDR2 YYNGEE come from the germline V gene. The germline V and J ends were trimmed by 0 bases and 6 bases, with 14 bases remaining between them. CDR3 sequence: CASSVVGGFTDTQYF. The CDR3 DNA is TGTGCCAGCAGCGTAGTGGGGGGTTTTACGGATACGCAGTATTTT.

This clone has only a few counts. The chain links TRBV11-3 to TRBJ2-1, with D possibly matching TRBD2 (6 bases). This CDR3 has 13 amino acids. The V end lost 7 bases, the J end lost 2 bases, and 9 bases lay between the germline ends. Per the germline V gene, CDR1 is SGHNT and CDR2 is YENEEA. In DNA, the CDR3 is TGTGCCAGCACCTGGGAGGCCTACAATGAGCAGTTCTTC. Translation gives CASTWEAYNEQFF.

This rearrangement joins TRBV4-3 to TRBJ2-6; D is possibly TRBD1 (5 bases). Trimming removed 0 bases at V and 0 bases at J, with 6 bases between. The CDR3 is 16 residues long. Per the germline V gene, CDR1 is LGHNA and CDR2 is YSLEER. Here the CDR3 reads CASSQERGSGANVLTF. CDR3 sequence (DNA): TGCGCCAGCAGCCAAGAAAGGGGCTCTGGGGCCAACGTCCTGACTTTC.